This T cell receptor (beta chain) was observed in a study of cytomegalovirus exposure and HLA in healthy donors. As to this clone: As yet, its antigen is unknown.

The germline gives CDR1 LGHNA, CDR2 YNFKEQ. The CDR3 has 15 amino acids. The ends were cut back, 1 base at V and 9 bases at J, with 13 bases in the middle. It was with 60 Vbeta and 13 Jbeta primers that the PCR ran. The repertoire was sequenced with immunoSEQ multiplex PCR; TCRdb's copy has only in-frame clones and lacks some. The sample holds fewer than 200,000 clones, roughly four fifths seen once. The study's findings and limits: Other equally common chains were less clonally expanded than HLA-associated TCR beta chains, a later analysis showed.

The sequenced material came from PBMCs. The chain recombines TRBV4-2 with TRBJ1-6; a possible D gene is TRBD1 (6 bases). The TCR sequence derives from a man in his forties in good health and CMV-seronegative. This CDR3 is CASSQGRAQGSPLHF. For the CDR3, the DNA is TGTGCCAGCAGCCAAGGCCGGGCACAGGGTTCACCCCTCCACTTT.